The 14 T cell receptor beta chains given below trace back to one sample, sequenced in a study of T cell repertoires in cytomegalovirus infection. Via MiXCR, TCRdb re-called the reads, giving one row per CDR3 protein. This sample carries 200,000 to 250,000 distinct CDR3 sequences, roughly 20% of them seen once, and the ten largest clones take 18%. Material: CD8+ T cells from PBMCs. The receptors were sampled from a human donor in good health (CMV status not recorded). Some clones in this sample may be carry-over from other donors' samples.

This clonotype was picked up a small number of times. The chain links TRBV15 to TRBJ2-1; 12 bases are a match to TRBD1. Germline V gene lookup returns CDR1 LNHNV and CDR2 YYDKDF (reference sequence). The CDR3 spans 15 residues. V trimming: 5 bases; J trimming: 7 bases; junction bases outside the gene matches: 6. CDR3 sequence (DNA): TGTGCCACCAGCCCTAGGGACAGGGGGCCGAATGAGCAGTTCTTC. Translated, it gives CATSPRDRGPNEQFF. Combining the CDR3 with reference TRBV15 and TRBJ2-1 gives the whole variable domain DAMVIQNPRYQVTQFGKPVTLSCSQTLNHNVMYWYQQKSSQAPKLLFHYYDKDFNNEADTPDNFQSRRPNTSFCFLDIRSPGLGDTAMYLCATSPRDRGPNEQFFGPGTRLTVL.

The chain links TRBV27 to TRBJ2-5; D is tentatively TRBD1 or TRBD2 (5 bases each). CDR1 and CDR2 (germline): MNHEY, SMNVEV (reference sequence). Deletions cut 6 bases from V and 5 bases from J, with 19 bases between. The CDR3 spans 15 residues. DNA for the CDR3: TGTGCCAGCAGCCAGACGGACACCTGGGAGGAGACCCAGTACTTC. The encoded protein is CASSQTDTWEETQYF.

Concerning this clonotype: The junction departs from germline at one end; a sequencing error may be responsible. V gene TRBV3-1 combines with J gene TRBJ1-5, with D unclear. The length of the CDR3 is 16 residues. Germline loops: CDR1 LGHDT, CDR2 YNNKEL (reference sequence). The CDR3 reads CASNQTGPRSRQPQHF. CDR3 DNA: TGTGCCAGCAACCAAACCGGGCCCAGAAGCCGTCAGCCCCAGCATTTT.

The rearrangement links TRBV28 to TRBJ2-3, with D unclear. V was pared by 7 bases and J by 0 bases, with 14 bases between. CDR3 length: 15 amino acids. Germline CDR1 reads MDHEN; CDR2 reads SYDVKM. CDR3 DNA: TGTGCCAGCAAAGTGCAGTACCTTAGCACAGATACGCAGTATTTT. Its protein is CASKVQYLSTDTQYF.

This clonotype was picked up a small number of times. V usage is TRBV6-1 and J usage is TRBJ2-5, with TRBD2 matching over 7 bases. Trimming removed 5 bases from V and 3 bases from J; junction bases left unmatched: 12. The CDR3 spans 16 residues. The V gene's germline CDR1 is MNHNS and CDR2 SASEGT. In nucleotides, the CDR3 is TGTGCCAGCAGTATAACCGGGACTATAATCGAAGAGACCCAGTACTTC. Translation: CASSITGTIIEETQYF.

This chain connects TRBV19 to TRBJ2-2; 9 positions agree with TRBD1. This CDR3 contains 18 residues. Germline CDR1 reads LNHDA; CDR2 reads SQIVND (reference sequence). The J segment lost 3 bases and the V segment lost 4 bases, leaving 12 bases of the junction unmatched. CDR3 residues: CASSTWDRASIHTGELFF. DNA for the CDR3: TGTGCCAGTAGTACCTGGGACAGGGCTTCAATCCACACCGGGGAGCTGTTTTTT.

CDR3 sequence: CASSEVGAKNIQYF. As DNA, the CDR3 is TGTGCCAGCAGTGAGGTGGGAGCCAAAAACATTCAGTACTTC. This rearrangement joins TRBV2 to TRBJ2-4; D is undetermined. CDR1 and CDR2 (germline): SNHLY, FYNNEI. CDR3 length: 14 residues. V was clipped by 3 bases and J by 0 bases, with 6 bases between them.

This clonotype was recorded a few times. This chain joins TRBV30 and TRBJ1-1; 7 bases fit TRBD1. The CDR3 loop spans 16 amino acids. CDR1 and CDR2 (germline): GTSNPN, SVGIG (reference sequence). Trimming at V came to 4 bases and at J to 0 bases, leaving 11 bases not matched to a gene. The CDR3: CAWNLTGVLLNTEAFF. The CDR3 DNA reads TGTGCCTGGAATCTTACAGGGGTGCTTTTGAACACTGAAGCTTTCTTT.

This clonotype was observed at least ten times. A much larger clone lies one base from this, so it may be a read error. The gene calls are TRBV7-8 and TRBJ2-7; no reliable D call. Germline-derived CDR1 and CDR2 are SGHVS and FQNEAQ. CDR3 length: 13 residues. Trimming took off 1 base at V and 3 bases at J, with 7 bases between the two ends. The CDR3: CASSLEGNYEQYF. CDR3 bases: TGTGCCAGCAGCTTAGAAGGGAACTACGAGCAGTACTTC.

The chain's CDR3 is CASSRFGREGTESYEQYF. CDR3 sequence (DNA): TGTGCCAGCAGCCGCTTCGGACGTGAGGGAACTGAATCCTACGAGCAGTACTTC. V and J are TRBV7-9 and TRBJ2-7; D is possibly TRBD2 (5 bases). The germline V gene has CDR1 SEHNR and CDR2 FQNEAQ (reference sequence). V was pared by 5 bases and J by 1 base, with 24 bases between. The CDR3 has 18 amino acids.

The rearrangement links TRBV28 to TRBJ2-1; D possibly corresponds to TRBD1 (6 bases). V shed 6 bases and J shed 0 bases, with 15 bases lying between them. This CDR3 comprises 16 residues. The germline V gene encodes CDR1 MDHEN and CDR2 SYDVKM. The CDR3 DNA reads as TGTGCCAGCAGGACGACAGGTACGGCCTCCTACAATGAGCAGTTCTTC. Residues: CASRTTGTASYNEQFF.

This clonotype was counted a few times. The genes are TRBV5-5 and TRBJ2-3; D gene unclear. The CDR3 sequence is 16 residues long. V lost 0 bases and J 2 bases, leaving 13 bases between the germline ends. CDR1 and CDR2 (germline): SGHKS, YYEKEE (reference sequence). The CDR3 is CASSLVFGDLTDTQYF. CDR3 DNA sequence: TGTGCCAGCAGCTTGGTGTTTGGGGATCTCACAGATACGCAGTATTTT.

This clonotype was counted a few times. The rearrangement uses TRBV20-1 and TRBJ2-3, with 11 bases that match TRBD1. V gave up 3 bases and J gave up 1 base; unmatched junction bases: 12. Germline V lookup: CDR1 DFQATT, CDR2 SNEGSKA (reference sequence). The CDR3 is 18 amino acids. The chain's CDR3 is CSARSGTGGVWRTDTQYF. CDR3 coding DNA: TGCAGTGCTAGGTCCGGGACAGGGGGAGTGTGGCGCACAGATACGCAGTATTTT.

This clonotype was found a few times. The V and J genes are TRBV7-9 and TRBJ2-7; perhaps TRBD1 as D (6 bases). The CDR3 consists of 16 residues. Trimming pared 5 bases from V and 0 bases from J, leaving 17 bases between. The V gene's germline CDR1 is SEHNR and CDR2 FQNEAQ (reference sequence). CDR3 nucleotides: TGTGCCAGCAGCCATTTCGGGACACCGAGCTCCTACGAGCAGTACTTC. This codes for CASSHFGTPSSYEQYF.